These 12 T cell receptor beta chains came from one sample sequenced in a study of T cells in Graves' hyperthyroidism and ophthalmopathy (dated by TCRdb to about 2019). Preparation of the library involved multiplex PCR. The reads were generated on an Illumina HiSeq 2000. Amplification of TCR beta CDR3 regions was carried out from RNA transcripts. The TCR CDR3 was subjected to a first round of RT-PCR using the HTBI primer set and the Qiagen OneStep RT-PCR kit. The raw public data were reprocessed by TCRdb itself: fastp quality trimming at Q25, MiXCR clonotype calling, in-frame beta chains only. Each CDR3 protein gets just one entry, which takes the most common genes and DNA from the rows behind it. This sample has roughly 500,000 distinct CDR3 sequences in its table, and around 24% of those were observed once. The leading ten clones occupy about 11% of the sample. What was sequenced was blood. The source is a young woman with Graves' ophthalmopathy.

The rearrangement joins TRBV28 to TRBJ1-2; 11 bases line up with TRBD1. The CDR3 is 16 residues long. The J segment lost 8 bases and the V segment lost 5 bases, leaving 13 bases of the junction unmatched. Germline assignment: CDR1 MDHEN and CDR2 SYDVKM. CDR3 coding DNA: TGTGCCAGCAGTCAACCCCCCGGGACAGGGGGAAGAGGCTACACCTTC. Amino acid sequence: CASSQPPGTGGRGYTF.

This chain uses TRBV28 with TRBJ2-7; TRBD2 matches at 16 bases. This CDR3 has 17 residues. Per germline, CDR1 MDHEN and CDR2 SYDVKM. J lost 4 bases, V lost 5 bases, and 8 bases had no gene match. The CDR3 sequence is CASSPGTSGRAEYEQYF. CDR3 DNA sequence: TGTGCCAGCAGTCCCGGGACTAGCGGGAGGGCCGAGTACGAGCAGTACTTC.

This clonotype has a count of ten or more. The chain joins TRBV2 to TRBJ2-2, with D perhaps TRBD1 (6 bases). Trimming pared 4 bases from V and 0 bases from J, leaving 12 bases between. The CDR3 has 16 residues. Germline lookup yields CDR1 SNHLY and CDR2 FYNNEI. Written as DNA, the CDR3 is TGTGCCAGCAGTGTGGAGGCAGGGGCGAACACCGGGGAGCTGTTTTTT. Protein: CASSVEAGANTGELFF.

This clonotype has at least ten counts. The CDR3 reads CASLDREYSGYTF. The CDR3 nucleotides read TGTGCCAGCCTTGACAGGGAATACTCTGGCTACACCTTC. The rearrangement joins TRBV19 to TRBJ1-2, with 7 nucleotides matching TRBD1. Per germline, CDR1 LNHDA and CDR2 SQIVND (reference sequence). There are 13 residues in the CDR3. V was pared by 9 bases and J by 7 bases, with 11 bases of the junction left unmatched. Supplemented by reference TRBV19 and TRBJ1-2, the full variable domain reads DGGITQSPKYLFRKEGQNVTLSCEQNLNHDAMYWYRQDPGQGLRLIYYSQIVNDFQKGDIAEGYSVSREKKESFPLTVTSAQKNPTAFYLCASLDREYSGYTFGSGTRLTVV.

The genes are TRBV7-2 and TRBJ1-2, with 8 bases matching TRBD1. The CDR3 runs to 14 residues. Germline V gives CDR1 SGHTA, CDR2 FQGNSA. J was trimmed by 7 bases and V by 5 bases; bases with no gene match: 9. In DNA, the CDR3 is TGTGCCAGCAGCCGAACAGGGGGAGTCGGTGGCTACACCTTC. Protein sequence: CASSRTGGVGGYTF. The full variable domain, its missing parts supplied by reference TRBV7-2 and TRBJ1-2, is GAGVSQSPSNKVTEKGKDVELRCDPISGHTALYWYRQSLGQGLEFLIYFQGNSAPDKSGLPSDRFSAERTGGSVSTLTIQRTQQEDSAVYLCASSRTGGVGGYTFGSGTRLTVV.

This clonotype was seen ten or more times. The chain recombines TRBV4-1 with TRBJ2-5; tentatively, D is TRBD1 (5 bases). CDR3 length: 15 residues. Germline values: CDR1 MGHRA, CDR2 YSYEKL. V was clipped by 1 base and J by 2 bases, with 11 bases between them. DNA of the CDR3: TGCGCCAGCAGCCAAGCTACCCGACAGCAAGAGACCCAGTACTTC. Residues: CASSQATRQQETQYF.

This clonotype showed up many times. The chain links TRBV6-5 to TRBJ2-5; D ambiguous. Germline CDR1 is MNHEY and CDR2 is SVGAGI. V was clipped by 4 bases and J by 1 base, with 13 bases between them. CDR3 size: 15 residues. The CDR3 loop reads CASSSATLGQETQYF. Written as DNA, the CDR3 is TGTGCCAGCAGTTCCGCGACACTCGGCCAAGAGACCCAGTACTTC.

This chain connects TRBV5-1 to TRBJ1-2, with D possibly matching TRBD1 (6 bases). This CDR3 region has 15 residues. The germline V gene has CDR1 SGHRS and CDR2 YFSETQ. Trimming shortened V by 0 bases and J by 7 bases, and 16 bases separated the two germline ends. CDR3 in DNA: TGCGCCAGCAGCTTGGACCGAGCAGGGGAGGGTGGCTACACCTTC. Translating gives CASSLDRAGEGGYTF. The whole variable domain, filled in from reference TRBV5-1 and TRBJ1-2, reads KAGVTQTPRYLIKTRGQQVTLSCSPISGHRSVSWYQQTPGQGLQFLFEYFSETQRNKGNFPGRFSGRQFSNSRSEMNVSTLELGDSALYLCASSLDRAGEGGYTFGSGTRLTVV.

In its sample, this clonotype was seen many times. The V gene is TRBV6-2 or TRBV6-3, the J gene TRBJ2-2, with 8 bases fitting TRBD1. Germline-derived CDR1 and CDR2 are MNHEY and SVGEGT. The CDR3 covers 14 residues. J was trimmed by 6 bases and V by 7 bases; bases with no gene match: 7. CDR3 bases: TGTGCCAGCACCCTCTCGGGACAGGCCGGGGAGCTGTTTTTT. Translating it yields CASTLSGQAGELFF.

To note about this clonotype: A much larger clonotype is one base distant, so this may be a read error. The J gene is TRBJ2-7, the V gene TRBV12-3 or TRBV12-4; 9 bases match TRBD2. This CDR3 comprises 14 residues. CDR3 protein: CACSFGGGAYEQYF. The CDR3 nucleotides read TGTGCCTGCAGTTTCGGCGGGGGGGCTTACGAGCAGTACTTC.

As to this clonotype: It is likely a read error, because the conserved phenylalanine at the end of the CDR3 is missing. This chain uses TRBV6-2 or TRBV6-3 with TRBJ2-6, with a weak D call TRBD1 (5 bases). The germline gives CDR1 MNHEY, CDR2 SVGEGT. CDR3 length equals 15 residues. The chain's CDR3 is CASSLQFSGANALTV. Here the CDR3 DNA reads TGTGCCAGCAGTCTGCAGTTCTCTGGGGCCAACGCCCTGACTGTC.

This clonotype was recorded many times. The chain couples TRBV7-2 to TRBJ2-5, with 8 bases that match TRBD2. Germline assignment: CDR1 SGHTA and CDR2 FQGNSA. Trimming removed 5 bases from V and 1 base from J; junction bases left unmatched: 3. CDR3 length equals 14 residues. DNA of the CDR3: TGTGCCAGCAGCGCCGGGGGGGCCCAAGAGACCCAGTACTTC. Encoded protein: CASSAGGAQETQYF.